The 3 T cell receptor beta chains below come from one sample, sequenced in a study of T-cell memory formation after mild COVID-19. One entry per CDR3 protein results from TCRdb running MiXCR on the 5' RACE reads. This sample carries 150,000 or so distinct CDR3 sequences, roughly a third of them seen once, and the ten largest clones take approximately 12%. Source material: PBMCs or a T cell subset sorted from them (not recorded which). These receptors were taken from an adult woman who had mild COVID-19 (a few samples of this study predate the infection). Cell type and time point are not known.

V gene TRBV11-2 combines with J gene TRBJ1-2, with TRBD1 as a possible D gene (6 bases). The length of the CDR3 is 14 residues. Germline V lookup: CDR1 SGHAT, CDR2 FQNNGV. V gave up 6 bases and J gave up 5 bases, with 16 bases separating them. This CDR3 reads CASSLSGAAYGYTF. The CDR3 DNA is TGTGCCAGCAGTCTGTCAGGGGCCGCTTATGGCTACACCTTC.

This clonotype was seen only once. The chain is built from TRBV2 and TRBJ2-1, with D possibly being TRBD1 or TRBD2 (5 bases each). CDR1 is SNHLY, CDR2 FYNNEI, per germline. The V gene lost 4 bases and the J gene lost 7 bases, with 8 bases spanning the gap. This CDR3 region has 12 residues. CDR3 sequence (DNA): TGTGCCAGCAGTGGGGGGAGAAATGAGCAGTTCTTC. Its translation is CASSGGRNEQFF.

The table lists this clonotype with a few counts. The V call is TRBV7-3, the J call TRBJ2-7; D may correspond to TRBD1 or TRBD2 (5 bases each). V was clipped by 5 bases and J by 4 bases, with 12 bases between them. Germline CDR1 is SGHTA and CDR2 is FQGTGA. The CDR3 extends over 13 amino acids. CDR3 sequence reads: CASSPGTEYEQYF. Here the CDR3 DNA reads TGTGCCAGCAGCCCCGGGACCGAATACGAGCAGTACTTC.